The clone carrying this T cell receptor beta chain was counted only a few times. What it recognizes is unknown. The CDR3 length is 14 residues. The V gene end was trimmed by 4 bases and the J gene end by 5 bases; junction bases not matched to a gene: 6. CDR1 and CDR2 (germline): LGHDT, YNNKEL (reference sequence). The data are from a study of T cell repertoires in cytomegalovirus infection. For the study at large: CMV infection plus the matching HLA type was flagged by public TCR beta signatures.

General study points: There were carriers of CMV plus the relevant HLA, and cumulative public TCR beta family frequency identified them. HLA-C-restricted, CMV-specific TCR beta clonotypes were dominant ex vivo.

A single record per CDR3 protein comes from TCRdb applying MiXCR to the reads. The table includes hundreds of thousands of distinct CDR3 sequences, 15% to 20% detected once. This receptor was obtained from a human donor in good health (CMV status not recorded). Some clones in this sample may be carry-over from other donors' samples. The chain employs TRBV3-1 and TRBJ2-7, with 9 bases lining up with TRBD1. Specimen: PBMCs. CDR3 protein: CASSRWDRVNEQYF. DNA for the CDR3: TGTGCCAGCAGCCGCTGGGACAGGGTCAACGAGCAGTACTTC.